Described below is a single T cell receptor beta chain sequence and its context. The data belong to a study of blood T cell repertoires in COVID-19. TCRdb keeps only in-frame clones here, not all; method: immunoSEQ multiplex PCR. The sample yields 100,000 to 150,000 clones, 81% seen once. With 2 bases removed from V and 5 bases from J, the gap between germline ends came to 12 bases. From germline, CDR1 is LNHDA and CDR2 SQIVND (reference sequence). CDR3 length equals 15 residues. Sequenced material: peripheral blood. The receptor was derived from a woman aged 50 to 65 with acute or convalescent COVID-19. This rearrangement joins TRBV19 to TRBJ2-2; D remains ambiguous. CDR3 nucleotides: TGTGCCAGTAGTATATTCCACTCCTTGACCGGGGAGCTGTTTTTT. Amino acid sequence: CASSIFHSLTGELFF.